The following is a TCR beta chain sequence with its context. As yet, its antigen is unknown. This sample was taken from a study of radiation and T cells in renal cell carcinoma. The overall study: Nephrectomy followed 15 Gy stereotactic body radiation by 4 weeks.

Sequencing used immunoSEQ multiplex PCR; TCRdb keeps in-frame clones, though not all of them. The sample has tens of thousands of clones; roughly 79% are singletons. Time point denoted: baseline pretreatment blood. Specified treatment: 15 Gy SBRT to primary tumor, nephrectomy 4 weeks later. The tumor was a clear cell renal cell carcinoma. The V gene's germline CDR1 is KGHSH and CDR2 LQKENI. The CDR3 loop spans 15 amino acids. V gave up 0 bases and J gave up 2 bases, with 10 bases separating them. Study-wide points: No pretreatment tumor biopsies were available for baseline clonotypes. From baseline, blood top tumor clonotypes peaked at 2 weeks post-radiation.

V usage is TRBV18 and J usage is TRBJ1-1; D call uncertain. This sample comprised blood, obtained from a patient whose treatment included radiotherapy and nephrectomy. This receptor was identified in a man in his 60s with renal cell carcinoma. Written as DNA, the CDR3 is TGTGCCAGCTCACCACCGGTCAGCTTTAACACTGAAGCTTTCTTT. This translates into CASSPPVSFNTEAFF. Drawing the rest from reference TRBV18 and TRBJ1-1, the complete variable domain is NAGVMQNPRHLVRRRGQEARLRCSPMKGHSHVYWYRQLPEEGLKFMVYLQKENIIDESGMPKERFSAEFPKEGPSILRIQQVVRGDSAAYFCASSPPVSFNTEAFFGQGTRLTVV.